This entry features one T cell receptor (beta chain) sequence. This table comes from immunoSEQ multiplex PCR, and its TCRdb copy is limited to in-frame clones, with some not included. The sample records 150,000 to 200,000 clones, roughly 86% being singletons. The record originates from a study of blood T cell repertoires in COVID-19. Overall study context: Sources were T cells, B-cell-depleted T cells, or PBMCs; the material itself was cDNA or gDNA.

This CDR3 has 13 amino acids. Germline V gives CDR1 MGHDK, CDR2 SYGVNS. Between the trimmed V and J ends, which lost 4 bases and 2 bases, there was a span of 8 bases. This rearrangement joins TRBV25-1 to TRBJ2-5; D perhaps matches TRBD2 (5 bases). The sequence derives from a woman of 80 years or more in a cohort sampled during active or convalescent COVID-19. The specimen was peripheral blood. The CDR3 bases are TGTGCCAGCAGTGGCCGGGGACAAGAGACCCAGTACTTC. Residues: CASSGRGQETQYF.